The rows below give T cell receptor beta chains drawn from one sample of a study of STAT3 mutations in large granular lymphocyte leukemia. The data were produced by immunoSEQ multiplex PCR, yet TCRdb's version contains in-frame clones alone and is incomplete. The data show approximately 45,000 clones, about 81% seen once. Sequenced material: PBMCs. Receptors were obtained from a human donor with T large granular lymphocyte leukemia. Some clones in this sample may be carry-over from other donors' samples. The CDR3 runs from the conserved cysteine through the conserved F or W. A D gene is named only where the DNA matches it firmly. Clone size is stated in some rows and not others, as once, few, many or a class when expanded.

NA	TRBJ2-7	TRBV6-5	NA	CASSYFQGNYEQYF	TGTGCCAGCAGTTACTTCCAGGGCAACTACGAGCAGTACTTC
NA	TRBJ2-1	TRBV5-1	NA	CASSLEGGRNSEQFF	TGCGCCAGCAGCTTGGAGGGGGGGCGGAATTCTGAGCAGTTCTTC
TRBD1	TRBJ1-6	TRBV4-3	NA	CASSRDRGSPNSPLHF	TGCGCCAGCAGCCGGGACAGGGGATCGCCTAATTCACCCCTCCACTTT
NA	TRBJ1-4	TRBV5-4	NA	CASSLTGEKLFF	TGTGCCAGCAGCTTGACAGGCGAAAAACTGTTTTTT
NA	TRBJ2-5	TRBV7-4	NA	CASSLCGVETQYF	TGTGCCAGCAGCTTGTGTGGGGTAGAGACCCAGTACTTC
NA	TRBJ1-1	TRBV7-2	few	CASSLVGGVEAFF	TGTGCCAGCAGCTTAGTGGGAGGTGTTGAAGCTTTCTTT
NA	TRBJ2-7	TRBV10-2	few	CASSERFYEQYF	TGCGCCAGCAGTGAAAGGTTCTACGAGCAGTACTTC
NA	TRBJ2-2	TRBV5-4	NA	CASSSAGLYTGELFF	TGTGCCAGCAGTTCAGCCGGGCTTTACACCGGGGAGCTGTTTTTT
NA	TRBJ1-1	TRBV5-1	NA	CASSLEVGWDTEAFF	TGCGCCAGCAGCTTGGAAGTGGGGTGGGACACTGAAGCTTTCTTT
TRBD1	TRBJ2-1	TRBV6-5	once	CASTGTGPNEQFF	TGTGCCAGCACTGGGACAGGCCCCAATGAGCAGTTCTTC
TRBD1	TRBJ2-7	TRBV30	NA	CAWRSGQVTYF	TGTGCCTGGAGATCAGGACAGGTGACGTACTTC
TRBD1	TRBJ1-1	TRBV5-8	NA	CASSTRDRGGWMNTEAFF	TGTGCCAGCAGCACCAGAGACAGGGGGGGTTGGATGAACACTGAAGCTTTCTTT
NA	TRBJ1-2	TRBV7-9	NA	CASSLGQNYGYTF	TGTGCCAGCAGCTTAGGACAGAACTATGGCTACACCTTC
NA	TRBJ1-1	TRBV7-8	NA	CASSFHGWSNTEAFF	TGTGCCAGCAGCTTCCATGGCTGGAGCAACACTGAAGCTTTCTTT
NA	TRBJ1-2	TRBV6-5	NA	CASSYSKAGYGYTF	TGTGCCAGCAGTTACTCGAAGGCAGGGTACGGCTACACCTTC
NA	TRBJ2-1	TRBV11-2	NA	CASSSYHEQFF	TGTGCCAGCAGCTCGTATCATGAGCAGTTCTTC
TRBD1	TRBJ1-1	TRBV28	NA	CASRETGGGKSEAFF	TGTGCCAGCAGGGAGACAGGGGGAGGCAAGTCTGAAGCTTTCTTT
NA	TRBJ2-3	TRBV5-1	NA	CASSLGGPSTDTQYF	TGCGCCAGCAGCCTCGGGGGCCCTAGCACAGATACGCAGTATTTT
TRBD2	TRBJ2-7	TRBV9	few	CASSVAPVVASGGPYF	TGTGCCAGCAGCGTAGCACCTGTTGTTGCTAGCGGGGGCCCCTACTTC
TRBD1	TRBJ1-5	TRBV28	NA	CASSFAGGGNQPQHF	TGTGCCAGCAGTTTTGCAGGGGGCGGCAATCAGCCCCAGCATTTT
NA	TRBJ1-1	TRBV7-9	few	CASSLVSEAFF	TGTGCCAGCAGCTTAGTGAGTGAAGCTTTCTTT
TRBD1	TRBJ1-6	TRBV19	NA	CASSRGQPNSPLHF	TGTGCCAGTAGTAGGGGACAGCCTAATTCACCCCTCCACTTT
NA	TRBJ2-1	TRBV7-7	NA	CASSLSAVNNEQFF	TGTGCTAGCAGCTTATCCGCCGTCAATAATGAGCAGTTCTTC
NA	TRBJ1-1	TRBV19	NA	CASSIELGATEAFF	TGTGCCAGTAGTATAGAGTTAGGAGCCACTGAAGCTTTCTTT
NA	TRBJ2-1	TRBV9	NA	CASSVVGTSYNEQFF	TGTGCCAGCAGCGTAGTGGGAACCTCCTACAATGAGCAGTTCTTC
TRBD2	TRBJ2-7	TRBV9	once	CASSPTGLAGSYEQYF	TGTGCCAGCAGCCCTACCGGACTAGCGGGATCCTACGAGCAGTACTTC
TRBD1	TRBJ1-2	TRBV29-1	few	CSVTGDPDGYTF	TGCAGCGTGACAGGGGATCCGGATGGCTACACCTTC
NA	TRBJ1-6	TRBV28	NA	CASSGPNSPLHF	TGTGCCAGCAGTGGCCCTAATTCACCCCTCCACTTT
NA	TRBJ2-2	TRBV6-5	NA	CASSSPNTGELFF	TGTGCCAGCAGTTCCCCGAACACCGGGGAGCTGTTTTTT
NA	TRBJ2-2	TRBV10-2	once	CASSEWVGSTGELFF	TGCGCCAGCAGTGAGTGGGTGGGCAGCACCGGGGAGCTGTTTTTT
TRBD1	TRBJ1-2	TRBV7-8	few	CASSSTGVGGYTF	TGTGCCAGCAGCTCGACAGGGGTGGGTGGCTACACCTTC
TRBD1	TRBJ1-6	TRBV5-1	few	CASSLPGQGAHSPLHF	TGCGCCAGCAGCTTGCCCGGACAGGGGGCCCATTCACCCCTCCACTTT
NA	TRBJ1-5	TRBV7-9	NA	CASSLSGNQPQHF	TGTGCCAGCAGCTTGTCGGGCAATCAGCCCCAGCATTTT
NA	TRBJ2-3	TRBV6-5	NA	CASRTPTGLTQYF	TGTGCCAGCAGAACTCCTACAGGTTTGACGCAGTATTTT
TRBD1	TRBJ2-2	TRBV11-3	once	CASSQRTGGTGELFF	TGTGCCAGCAGCCAAAGGACAGGTGGAACCGGGGAGCTGTTTTTT
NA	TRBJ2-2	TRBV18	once	CASSPKVTTPNTGELFF	TGTGCCAGCTCACCAAAGGTGACAACCCCGAACACCGGGGAGCTGTTTTTT
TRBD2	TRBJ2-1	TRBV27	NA	CASSSWTSGGSSNEQFF	TGTGCCAGCAGTTCCTGGACTAGCGGGGGGTCAAGCAATGAGCAGTTCTTC
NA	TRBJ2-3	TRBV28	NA	CASTPWTPSTDTQYF	TGTGCCAGCACCCCTTGGACACCCAGCACAGATACGCAGTATTTT
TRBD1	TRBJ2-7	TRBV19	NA	CASSGPGQGRYEQYF	TGTGCCAGTAGTGGACCGGGACAGGGTCGCTACGAGCAGTACTTC